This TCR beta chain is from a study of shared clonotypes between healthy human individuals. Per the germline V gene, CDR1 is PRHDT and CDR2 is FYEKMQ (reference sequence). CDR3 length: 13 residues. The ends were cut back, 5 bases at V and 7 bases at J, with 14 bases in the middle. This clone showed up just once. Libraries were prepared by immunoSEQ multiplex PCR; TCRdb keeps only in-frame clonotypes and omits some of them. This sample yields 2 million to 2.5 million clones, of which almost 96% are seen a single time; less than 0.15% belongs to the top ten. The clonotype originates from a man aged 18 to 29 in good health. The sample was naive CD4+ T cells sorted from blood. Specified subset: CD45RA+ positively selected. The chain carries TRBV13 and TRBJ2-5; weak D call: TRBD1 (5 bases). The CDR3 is CASSLVDRATQYF. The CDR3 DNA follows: TGTGCCAGCAGCCTAGTCGACAGAGCGACCCAGTACTTC.